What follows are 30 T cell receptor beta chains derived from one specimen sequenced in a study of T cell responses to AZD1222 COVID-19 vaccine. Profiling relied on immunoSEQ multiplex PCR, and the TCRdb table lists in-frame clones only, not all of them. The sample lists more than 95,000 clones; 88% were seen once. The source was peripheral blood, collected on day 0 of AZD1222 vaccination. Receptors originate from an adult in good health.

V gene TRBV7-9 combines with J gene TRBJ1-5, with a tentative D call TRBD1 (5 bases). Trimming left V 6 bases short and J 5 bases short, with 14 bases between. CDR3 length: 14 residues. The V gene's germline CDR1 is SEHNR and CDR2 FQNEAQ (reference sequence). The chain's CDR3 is CASSSAGRDQPQHF. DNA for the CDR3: TGTGCCAGCAGTTCCGCGGGCAGGGATCAGCCCCAGCATTTT.

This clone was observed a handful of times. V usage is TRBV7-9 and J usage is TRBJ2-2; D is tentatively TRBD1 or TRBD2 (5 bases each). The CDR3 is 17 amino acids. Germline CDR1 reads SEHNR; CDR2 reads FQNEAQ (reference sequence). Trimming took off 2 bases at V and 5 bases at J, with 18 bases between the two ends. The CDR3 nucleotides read TGTGCCAGCAGCTTAAAGGATTCAGGGAGATTTACCGGGGAGCTGTTTTTT. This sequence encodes CASSLKDSGRFTGELFF.

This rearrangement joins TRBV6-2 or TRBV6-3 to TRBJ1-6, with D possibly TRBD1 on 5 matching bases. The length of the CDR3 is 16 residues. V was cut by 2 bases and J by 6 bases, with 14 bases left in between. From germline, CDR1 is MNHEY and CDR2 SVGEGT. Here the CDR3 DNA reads TGTGCCAGCAGTTACCTACCGGGACGCCTTAATTCACCCCTCCACTTT. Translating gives CASSYLPGRLNSPLHF.

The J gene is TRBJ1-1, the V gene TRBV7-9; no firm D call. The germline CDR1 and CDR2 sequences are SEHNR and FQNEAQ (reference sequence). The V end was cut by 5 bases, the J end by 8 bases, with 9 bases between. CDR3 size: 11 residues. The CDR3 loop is CASSPTVEAFF. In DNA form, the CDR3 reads TGTGCCAGCAGCCCAACAGTAGAAGCTTTCTTT.

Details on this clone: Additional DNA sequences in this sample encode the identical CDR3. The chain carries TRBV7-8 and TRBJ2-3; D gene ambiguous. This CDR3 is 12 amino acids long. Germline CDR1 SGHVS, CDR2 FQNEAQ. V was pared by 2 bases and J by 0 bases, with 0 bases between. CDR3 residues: CASSLSTDTQYF. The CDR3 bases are TGTGCCAGCAGCTTAAGCACAGATACGCAGTATTTT.

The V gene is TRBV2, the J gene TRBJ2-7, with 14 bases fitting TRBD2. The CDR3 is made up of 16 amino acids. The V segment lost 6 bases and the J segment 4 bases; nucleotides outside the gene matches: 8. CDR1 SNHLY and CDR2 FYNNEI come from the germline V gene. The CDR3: CASSAAGLAGAYEQYF. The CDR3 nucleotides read TGTGCCAGCAGCGCCGCGGGACTAGCGGGAGCATACGAGCAGTACTTC.

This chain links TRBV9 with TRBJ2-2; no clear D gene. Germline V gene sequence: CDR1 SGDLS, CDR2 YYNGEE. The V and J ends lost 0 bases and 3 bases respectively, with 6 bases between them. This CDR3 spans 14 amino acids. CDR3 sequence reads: CASSVGAHTGELFF. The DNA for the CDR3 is TGTGCCAGCAGCGTAGGGGCTCACACCGGGGAGCTGTTTTTT.

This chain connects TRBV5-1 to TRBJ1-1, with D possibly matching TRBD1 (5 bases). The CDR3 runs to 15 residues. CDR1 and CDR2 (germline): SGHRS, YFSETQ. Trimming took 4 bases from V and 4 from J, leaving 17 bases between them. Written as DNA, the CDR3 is TGCGCCAGCAGCCCGAAAATTGCTGGGGGCACTGAAGCTTTCTTT. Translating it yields CASSPKIAGGTEAFF.

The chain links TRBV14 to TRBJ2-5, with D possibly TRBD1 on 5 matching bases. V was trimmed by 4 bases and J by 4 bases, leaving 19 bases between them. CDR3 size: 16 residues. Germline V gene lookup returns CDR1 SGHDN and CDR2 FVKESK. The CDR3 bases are TGTGCCAGCAGCCCCGTCCAGGGTTTAAGGGGAGAGACCCAGTACTTC. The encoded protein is CASSPVQGLRGETQYF.

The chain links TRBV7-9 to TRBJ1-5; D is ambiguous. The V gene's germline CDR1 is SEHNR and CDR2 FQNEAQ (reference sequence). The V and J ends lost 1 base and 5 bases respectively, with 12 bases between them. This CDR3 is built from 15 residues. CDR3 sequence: CASSLGGREDQPQHF. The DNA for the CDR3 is TGTGCCAGCAGCTTAGGGGGAAGGGAGGATCAGCCCCAGCATTTT.

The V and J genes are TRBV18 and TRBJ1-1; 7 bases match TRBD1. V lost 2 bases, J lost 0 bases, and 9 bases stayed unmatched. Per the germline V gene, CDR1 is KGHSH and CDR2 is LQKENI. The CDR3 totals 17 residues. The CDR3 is CASSPNPGQPLNTEAFF. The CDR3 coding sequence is TGTGCCAGCTCACCAAACCCGGGACAGCCCCTGAACACTGAAGCTTTCTTT.

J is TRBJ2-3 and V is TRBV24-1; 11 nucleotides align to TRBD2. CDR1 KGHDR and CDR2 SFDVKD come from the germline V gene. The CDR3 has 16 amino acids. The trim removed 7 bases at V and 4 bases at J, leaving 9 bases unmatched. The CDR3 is CATRASGGTGADTQYF. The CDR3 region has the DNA TGTGCCACCAGGGCTAGCGGGGGGACGGGGGCAGATACGCAGTATTTT.

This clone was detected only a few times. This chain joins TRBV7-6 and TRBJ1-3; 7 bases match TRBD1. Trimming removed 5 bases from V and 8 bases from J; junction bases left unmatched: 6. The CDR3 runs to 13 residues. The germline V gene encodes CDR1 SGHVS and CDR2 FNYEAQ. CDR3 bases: TGTGCCAGCAGCACCCGGGACAGAGACACCATATATTTT. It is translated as CASSTRDRDTIYF.

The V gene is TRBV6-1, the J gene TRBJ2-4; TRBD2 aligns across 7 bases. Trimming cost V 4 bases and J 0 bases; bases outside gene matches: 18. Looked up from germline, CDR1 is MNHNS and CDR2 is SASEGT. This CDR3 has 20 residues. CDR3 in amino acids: CASSGNGAGVLRLAKNIQYF. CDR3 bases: TGTGCCAGCAGTGGAAACGGGGCGGGAGTTCTCCGGCTAGCCAAAAACATTCAGTACTTC.

CDR3 nucleotides: TGTGCCACCAGTCCGGGACAGGGGAAGCCTGGAAACACCATATATTTT. Its protein product is CATSPGQGKPGNTIYF. The rearrangement joins TRBV24-1 to TRBJ1-3; the match to TRBD1 covers 10 bases. V was pared by 6 bases and J by 2 bases, with 6 bases of the junction left unmatched. In germline, CDR1 is KGHDR, CDR2 SFDVKD. The CDR3 extends over 16 amino acids.

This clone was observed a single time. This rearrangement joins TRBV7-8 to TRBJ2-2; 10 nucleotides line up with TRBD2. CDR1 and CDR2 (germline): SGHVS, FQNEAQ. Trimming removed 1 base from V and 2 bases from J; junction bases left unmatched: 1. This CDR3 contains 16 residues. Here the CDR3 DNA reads TGTGCCAGCAGCTTAGGGACTAGCGGTAACACCGGGGAGCTGTTTTTT. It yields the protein CASSLGTSGNTGELFF. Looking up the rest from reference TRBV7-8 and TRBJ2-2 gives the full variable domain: GAGVSQSPRYKVAKRGQDVALRCDPISGHVSLFWYQQALGQGPEFLTYFQNEAQLDKSGLPSDRFFAERPEGSVSTLKIQRTQQEDSAVYLCASSLGTSGNTGELFFGEGSRLTVL.

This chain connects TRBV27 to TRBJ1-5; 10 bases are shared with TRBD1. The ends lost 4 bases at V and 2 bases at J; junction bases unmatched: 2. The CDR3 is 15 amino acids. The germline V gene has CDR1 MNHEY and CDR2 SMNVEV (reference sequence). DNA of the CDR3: TGTGCCAGCAGTTCGGGGACAGGGGGCAATCAGCCCCAGCATTTT. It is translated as CASSSGTGGNQPQHF.

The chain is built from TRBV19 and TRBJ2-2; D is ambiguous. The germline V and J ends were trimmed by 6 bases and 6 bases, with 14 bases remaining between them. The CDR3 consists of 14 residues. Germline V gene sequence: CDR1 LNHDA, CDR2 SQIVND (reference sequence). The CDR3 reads CASSASLRAGELFF. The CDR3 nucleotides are TGTGCCAGTAGCGCCTCATTACGGGCCGGGGAGCTGTTTTTT.

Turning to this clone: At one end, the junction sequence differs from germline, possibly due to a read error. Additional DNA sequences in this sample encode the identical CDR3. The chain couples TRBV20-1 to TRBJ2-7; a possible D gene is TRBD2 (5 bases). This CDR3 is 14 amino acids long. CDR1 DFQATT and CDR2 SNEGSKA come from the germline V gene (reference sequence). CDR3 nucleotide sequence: TGTAGTGCTAGTCCCTTGAGACTATCCTACGAGCAGTACTTC. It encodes CSASPLRLSYEQYF.

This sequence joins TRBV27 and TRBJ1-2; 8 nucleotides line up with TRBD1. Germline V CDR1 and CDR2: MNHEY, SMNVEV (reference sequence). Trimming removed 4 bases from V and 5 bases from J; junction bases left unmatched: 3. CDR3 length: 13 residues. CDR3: CASSSGGQYGYTF. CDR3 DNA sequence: TGTGCCAGCAGTTCAGGGGGCCAGTATGGCTACACCTTC.

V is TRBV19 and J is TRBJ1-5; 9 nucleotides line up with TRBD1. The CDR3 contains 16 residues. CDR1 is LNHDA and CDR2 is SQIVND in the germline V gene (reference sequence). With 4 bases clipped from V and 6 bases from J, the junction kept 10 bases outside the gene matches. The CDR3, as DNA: TGTGCCAGTAGTAGGGGACAGGGTTTTGATATTCAGCCCCAGCATTTT. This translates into CASSRGQGFDIQPQHF.

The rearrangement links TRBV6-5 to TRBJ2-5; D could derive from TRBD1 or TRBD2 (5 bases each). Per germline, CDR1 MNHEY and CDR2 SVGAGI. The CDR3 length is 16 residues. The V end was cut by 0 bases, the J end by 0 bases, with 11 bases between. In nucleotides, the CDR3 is TGTGCCAGCAGTTACTCGCCTGGGACGGACCAAGAGACCCAGTACTTC. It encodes CASSYSPGTDQETQYF.

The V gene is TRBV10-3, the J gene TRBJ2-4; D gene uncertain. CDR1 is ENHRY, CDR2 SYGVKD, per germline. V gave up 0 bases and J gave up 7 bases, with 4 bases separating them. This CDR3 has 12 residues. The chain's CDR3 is CAISESGNIQYF. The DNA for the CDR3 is TGTGCCATCAGTGAGTCGGGGAACATTCAGTACTTC.

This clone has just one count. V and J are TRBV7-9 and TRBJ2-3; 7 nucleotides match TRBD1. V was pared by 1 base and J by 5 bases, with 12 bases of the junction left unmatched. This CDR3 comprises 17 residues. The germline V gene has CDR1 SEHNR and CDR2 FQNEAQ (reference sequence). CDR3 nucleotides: TGTGCCAGCAGCTTAGATCTGCAGGGGGTCGAGGTAGATACGCAGTATTTT. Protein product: CASSLDLQGVEVDTQYF.

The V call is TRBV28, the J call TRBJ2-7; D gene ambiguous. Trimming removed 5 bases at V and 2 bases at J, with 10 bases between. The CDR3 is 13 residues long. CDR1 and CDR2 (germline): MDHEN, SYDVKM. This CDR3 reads CASSVDVTYEQYF. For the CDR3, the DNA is TGTGCCAGCAGTGTGGACGTGACCTACGAGCAGTACTTC.

The CDR3 is CASSPTRQKDSPLHF. The CDR3 nucleotides read TGTGCCAGCAGTCCTACCAGACAGAAGGATTCACCCCTCCACTTT. The chain employs TRBV27 and TRBJ1-6; TRBD1 is a possible D gene (5 bases). V was clipped by 5 bases and J by 8 bases, with 16 bases between them. The germline V gene has CDR1 MNHEY and CDR2 SMNVEV (reference sequence). The CDR3 is 15 residues long.

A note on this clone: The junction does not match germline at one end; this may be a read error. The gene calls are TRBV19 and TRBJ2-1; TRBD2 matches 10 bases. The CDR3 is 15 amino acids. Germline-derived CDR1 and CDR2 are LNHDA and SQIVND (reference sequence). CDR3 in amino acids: CASSIDLAGARGKLF. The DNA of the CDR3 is TGTGCCAGTAGTATAGATCTAGCGGGGGCGCGAGGGAAGCTCTTC.

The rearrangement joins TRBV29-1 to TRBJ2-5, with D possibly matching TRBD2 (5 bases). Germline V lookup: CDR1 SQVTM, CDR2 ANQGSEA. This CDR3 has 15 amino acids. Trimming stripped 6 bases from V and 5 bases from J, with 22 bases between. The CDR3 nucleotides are TGCAGCGTGACTACGCGGGTGGACCTCCAGGAGACCCAGTACTTC. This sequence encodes CSVTTRVDLQETQYF.

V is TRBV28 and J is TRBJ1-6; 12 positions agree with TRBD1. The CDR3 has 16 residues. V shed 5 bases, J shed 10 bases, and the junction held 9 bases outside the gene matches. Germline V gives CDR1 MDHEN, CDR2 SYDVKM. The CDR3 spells CASSPTGQGAGSPLHF. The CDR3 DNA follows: TGTGCCAGCAGTCCCACGGGACAGGGGGCAGGGTCACCCCTCCACTTT.

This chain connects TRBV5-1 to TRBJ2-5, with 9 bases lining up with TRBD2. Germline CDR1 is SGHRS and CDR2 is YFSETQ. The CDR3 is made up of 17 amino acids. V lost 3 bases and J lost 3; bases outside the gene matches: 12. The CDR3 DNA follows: TGCGCCAGCAGCTGGGGGACTAGCCAAGGATGGAAAGAGACCCAGTACTTC. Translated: CASSWGTSQGWKETQYF. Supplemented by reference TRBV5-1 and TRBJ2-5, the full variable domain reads KAGVTQTPRYLIKTRGQQVTLSCSPISGHRSVSWYQQTPGQGLQFLFEYFSETQRNKGNFPGRFSGRQFSNSRSEMNVSTLELGDSALYLCASSWGTSQGWKETQYFGPGTRLLVL.